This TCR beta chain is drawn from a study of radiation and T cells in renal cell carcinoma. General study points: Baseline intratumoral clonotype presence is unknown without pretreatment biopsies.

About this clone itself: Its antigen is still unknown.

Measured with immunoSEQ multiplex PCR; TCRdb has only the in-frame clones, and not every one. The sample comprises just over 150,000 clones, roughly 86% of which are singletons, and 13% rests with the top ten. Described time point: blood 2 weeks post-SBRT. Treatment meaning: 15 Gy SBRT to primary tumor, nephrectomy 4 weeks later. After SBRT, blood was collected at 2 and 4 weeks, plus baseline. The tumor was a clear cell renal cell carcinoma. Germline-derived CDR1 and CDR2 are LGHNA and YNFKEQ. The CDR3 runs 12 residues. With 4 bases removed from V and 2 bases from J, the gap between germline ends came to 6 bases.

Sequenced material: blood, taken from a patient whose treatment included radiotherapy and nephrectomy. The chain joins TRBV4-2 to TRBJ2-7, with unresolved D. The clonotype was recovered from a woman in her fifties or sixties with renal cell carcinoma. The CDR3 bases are TGTGCCAGCAGCCGTGTTCCCTACGAGCAGTACTTC. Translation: CASSRVPYEQYF.